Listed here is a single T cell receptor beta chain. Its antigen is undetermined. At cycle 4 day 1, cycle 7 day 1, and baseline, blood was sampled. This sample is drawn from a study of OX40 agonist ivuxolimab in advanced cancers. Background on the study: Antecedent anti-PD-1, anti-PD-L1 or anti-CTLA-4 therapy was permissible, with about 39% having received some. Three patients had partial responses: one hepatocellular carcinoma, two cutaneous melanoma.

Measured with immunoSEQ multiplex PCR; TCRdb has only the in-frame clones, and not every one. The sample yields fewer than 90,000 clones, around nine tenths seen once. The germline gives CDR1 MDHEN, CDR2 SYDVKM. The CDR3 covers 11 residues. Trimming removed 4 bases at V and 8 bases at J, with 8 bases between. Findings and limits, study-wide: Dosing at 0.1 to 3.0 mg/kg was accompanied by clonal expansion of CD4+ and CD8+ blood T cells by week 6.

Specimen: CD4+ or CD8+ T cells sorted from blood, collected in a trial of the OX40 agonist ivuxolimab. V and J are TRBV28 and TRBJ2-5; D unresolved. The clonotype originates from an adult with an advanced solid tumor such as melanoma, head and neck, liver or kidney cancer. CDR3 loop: CASSSTFTQYF. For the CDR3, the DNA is TGTGCCAGCAGTTCGACCTTTACCCAGTACTTC.